This section outlines one T cell receptor (beta chain) sequence together with its context. What it binds is not known. The entry originates in a study of cytomegalovirus exposure and HLA in healthy donors. The study's findings and limits: Based on reports, TCR beta sequences accurately predicted HLA-A and HLA-B alleles for most subjects. Near-uniform donor sequencing depth was presumed by presence/absence analyses. A reported reduction in N-insertions relative to the 666-donor mean was seen in an Asian-associated ancestry cluster in a later analysis. Certain indistinguishable V segments, among them TRBV6-2 and TRBV6-3, were excluded.

The J segment lost 7 bases and the V segment lost 0 bases, leaving 4 bases of the junction unmatched. Per the germline V gene, CDR1 is SGHKS and CDR2 is YYEKEE (reference sequence). The CDR3 runs to 15 residues. The PCR made use of 60 Vbeta and 13 Jbeta primers. Sequenced by immunoSEQ multiplex PCR; TCRdb stores in-frame clones only, minus some. The data show approximately 190,000 clones, with 75% to 90% seen just once and under 0.9% held by the top ten. This clonotype originated in a woman under 30 in good health and CMV-seronegative. The sequenced sample consisted of PBMCs. The chain links TRBV5-5 to TRBJ1-6; 7 bases match TRBD1. The CDR3 sequence: CASSLGTGPNSPLHF. The CDR3, as DNA: TGTGCCAGCAGCTTGGGGACAGGACCAAATTCACCCCTCCACTTT.